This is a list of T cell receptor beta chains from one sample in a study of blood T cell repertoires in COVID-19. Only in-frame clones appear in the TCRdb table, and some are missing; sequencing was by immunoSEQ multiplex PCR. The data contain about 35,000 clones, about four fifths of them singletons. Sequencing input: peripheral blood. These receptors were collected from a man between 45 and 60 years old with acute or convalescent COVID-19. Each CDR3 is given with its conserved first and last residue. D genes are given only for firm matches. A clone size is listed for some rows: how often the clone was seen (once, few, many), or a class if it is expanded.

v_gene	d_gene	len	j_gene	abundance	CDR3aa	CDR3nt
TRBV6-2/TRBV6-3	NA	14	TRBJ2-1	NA	CASSTSGEYNEQFF	TGTGCCAGCAGTACCTCAGGGGAGTACAATGAGCAGTTCTTC
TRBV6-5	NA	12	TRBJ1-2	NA	CASSLGGYGYTF	TGTGCCAGCAGCCTCGGGGGGTATGGCTACACCTTC
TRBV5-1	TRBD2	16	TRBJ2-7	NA	CASSLSAGGRGYEQYF	TGCGCCAGCAGCTTGTCGGCGGGGGGGCGTGGGTACGAGCAGTACTTC
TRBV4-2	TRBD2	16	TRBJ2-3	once	CASSQGSSGGQGTQYF	TGTGCCAGCAGCCAAGGGTCTAGCGGGGGCCAGGGGACGCAGTATTTT
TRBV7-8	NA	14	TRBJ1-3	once	CASSTAGAGNTIYF	TGTGCCAGCAGCACGGCGGGCGCTGGAAACACCATATATTTT
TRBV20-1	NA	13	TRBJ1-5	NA	CSASNRADQPQHF	TGCAGTGCTAGTAACAGGGCTGATCAGCCCCAGCATTTT
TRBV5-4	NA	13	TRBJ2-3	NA	CASSLPGTDTQYF	TGTGCCAGCAGCCTCCCAGGGACAGATACGCAGTATTTT
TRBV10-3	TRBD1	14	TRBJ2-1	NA	CAISGGQGNNEQFF	TGTGCCATCAGTGGGGGACAGGGTAACAATGAGCAGTTCTTC
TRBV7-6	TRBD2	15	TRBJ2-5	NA	CASSLEGLALETQYF	TGTGCCAGCAGCTTAGAGGGACTAGCATTAGAGACCCAGTACTTC
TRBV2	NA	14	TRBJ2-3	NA	CASSEDSSRDTQYF	TGTGCCAGCAGTGAAGACTCTTCTAGAGATACGCAGTATTTT
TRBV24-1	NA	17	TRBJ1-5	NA	CATSDGGLEVPGQPQHF	TGTGCCACCAGCGACGGCGGACTAGAAGTACCCGGTCAGCCCCAGCATTTT
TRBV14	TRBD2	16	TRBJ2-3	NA	CASSQAGGLRSDTQYF	TGTGCCAGCAGCCAAGCGGGAGGCCTCCGTTCAGATACGCAGTATTTT
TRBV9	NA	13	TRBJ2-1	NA	CASSARTMSEQFF	TGTGCCAGCAGCGCCCGGACTATGTCTGAGCAGTTCTTC
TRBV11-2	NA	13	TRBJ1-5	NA	CASSLVGNQPQHF	TGTGCCAGCAGCTTAGTCGGGAATCAGCCCCAGCATTTT
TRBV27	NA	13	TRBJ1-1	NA	CASSLLGIDRAFF	TGTGCCAGCAGTTTACTCGGGATCGATCGGGCTTTCTTT
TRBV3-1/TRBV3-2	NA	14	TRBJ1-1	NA	CASSQEGRYTEAFF	TGTGCCAGCAGCCAAGAGGGCAGGTACACTGAAGCTTTCTTT
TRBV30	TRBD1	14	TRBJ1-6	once	CAWVAGTGVSPLHF	TGTGCCTGGGTTGCGGGGACAGGGGTTTCACCCCTCCACTTT
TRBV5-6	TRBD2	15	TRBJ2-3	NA	CASSLAASGGYTQYF	TGTGCCAGCAGCTTGGCGGCTAGCGGGGGTTATACGCAGTATTTT
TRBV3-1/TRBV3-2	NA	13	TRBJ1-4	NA	CASSRPTREKLFF	TGTGCCAGCAGCCGGCCGACTCGGGAAAAACTGTTTTTT
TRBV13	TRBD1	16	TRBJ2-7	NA	CASSSPGTGEAYEQYF	TGTGCCAGCAGCTCGCCCGGGACAGGCGAAGCCTACGAGCAGTACTTC
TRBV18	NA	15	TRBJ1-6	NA	CASSPVAGPDSPLHF	TGTGCCAGCTCACCCGTCGCGGGGCCGGATTCACCCCTCCACTTT
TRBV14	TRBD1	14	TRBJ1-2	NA	CASSQGDRGYGYTF	TGTGCCAGCAGCCAAGGGGACAGGGGATATGGCTACACCTTC
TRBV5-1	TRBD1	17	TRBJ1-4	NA	CASSLTGVRVSNEKLFF	TGCGCCAGCAGCTTGACAGGGGTTAGAGTCTCTAATGAAAAACTGTTTTTT
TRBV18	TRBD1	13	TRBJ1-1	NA	CASSTGENTEAFF	TGTGCCAGCTCTACAGGGGAGAACACTGAAGCTTTCTTT
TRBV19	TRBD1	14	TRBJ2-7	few	CASSPGQASYEQYF	TGTGCCAGTAGTCCGGGACAGGCTTCCTACGAGCAGTACTTC
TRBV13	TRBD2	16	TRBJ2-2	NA	CASSRRDYKGTGELFF	TGTGCCAGCAGCCGCCGGGACTACAAGGGCACCGGGGAGCTGTTTTTT
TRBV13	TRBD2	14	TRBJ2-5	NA	CASSPSGGGETQYF	TGTGCCAGCAGCCCTAGCGGGGGAGGAGAGACCCAGTACTTC
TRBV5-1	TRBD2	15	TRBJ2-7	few	CASSLAGGRDDEQYF	TGCGCCAGCAGCTTGGCCGGCGGGAGGGACGACGAGCAGTACTTC
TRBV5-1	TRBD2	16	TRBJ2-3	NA	CASSLVKSGRTDTQYF	TGCGCCAGCAGCTTGGTAAAAAGCGGGAGAACAGATACGCAGTATTTT
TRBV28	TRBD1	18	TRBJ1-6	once	CASSLFSRGQGKGSPLHF	TGTGCCAGCAGTTTATTCTCGAGGGGACAGGGTAAAGGTTCACCCCTCCACTTT
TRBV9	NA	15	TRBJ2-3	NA	CASSVVGAGTDTQYF	TGTGCCAGCAGCGTAGTAGGGGCGGGCACAGATACGCAGTATTTT
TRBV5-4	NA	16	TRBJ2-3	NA	CASSLGGGGVDFTQYF	TGTGCCAGCAGCTTGGGAGGCGGGGGCGTTGACTTTACGCAGTATTTT
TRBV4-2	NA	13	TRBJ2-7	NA	CASSQGGSGGQYF	TGTGCCAGCAGCCAAGGAGGGTCGGGCGGGCAGTACTTC
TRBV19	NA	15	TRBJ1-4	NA	CATSPPPGTNEKLFF	TGTGCCACCTCCCCACCCCCAGGGACTAATGAAAAACTGTTTTTT
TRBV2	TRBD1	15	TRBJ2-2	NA	CASSEQGANTGELFF	TGTGCCAGCAGTGAACAGGGGGCGAACACCGGGGAGCTGTTTTTT
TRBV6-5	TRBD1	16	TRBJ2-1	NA	CASSFSGTGEVNEQFF	TGTGCCAGCAGTTTTTCCGGGACAGGGGAGGTCAATGAGCAGTTCTTC
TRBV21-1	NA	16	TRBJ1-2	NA	CASSKPDRGHNYGYTF	TGTGCCAGCAGCAAACCCGACAGGGGGCATAACTATGGCTACACCTTC
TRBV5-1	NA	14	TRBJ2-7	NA	CASSLRGSGTEQYF	TGCGCCAGCAGCTTGAGGGGGTCCGGGACAGAGCAGTACTTC
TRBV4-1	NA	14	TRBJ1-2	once	CASSQATGTDGYTF	TGCGCCAGCAGCCAAGCTACGGGGACTGATGGCTACACCTTC
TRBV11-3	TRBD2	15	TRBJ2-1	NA	CASSPGLAGGNEQFF	TGTGCCAGCAGCCCGGGACTAGCGGGAGGGAATGAGCAGTTCTTC
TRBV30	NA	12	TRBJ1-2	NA	CAWNSGVNGYTF	TGTGCCTGGAACTCAGGGGTAAATGGCTACACCTTC
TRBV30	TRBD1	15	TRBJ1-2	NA	CACRDRGRTNYGYTF	TGTGCCTGCCGGGACAGGGGTCGAACGAACTATGGCTACACCTTC
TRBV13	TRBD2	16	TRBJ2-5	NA	CASSSPREEFGETQYF	TGTGCCAGCAGCTCCCCTCGGGAGGAGTTCGGAGAGACCCAGTACTTC
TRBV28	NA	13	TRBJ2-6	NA	CASSFGGANVLTF	TGTGCCAGCAGTTTCGGTGGGGCCAACGTCCTGACTTTC
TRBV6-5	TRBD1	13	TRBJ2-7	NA	CASSPGTDYEQYF	TGTGCCAGCAGTCCCGGGACAGACTACGAGCAGTACTTC
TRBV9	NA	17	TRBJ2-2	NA	CASSDPSGIRIPGELFF	TGTGCCAGCAGCGACCCCTCCGGGATCCGAATCCCCGGGGAGCTGTTTTTT
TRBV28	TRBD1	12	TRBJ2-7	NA	CASQGVTYEQYF	TGTGCCAGCCAGGGGGTAACCTACGAGCAGTACTTC
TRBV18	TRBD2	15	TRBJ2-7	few	CASSSPTSGTYEQYF	TGTGCCAGCTCATCACCGACTAGCGGGACCTACGAGCAGTACTTC
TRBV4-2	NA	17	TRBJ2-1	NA	CASSPQENSGTGNEQFF	TGTGCCAGCAGCCCCCAAGAGAATAGCGGGACAGGGAATGAGCAGTTCTTC
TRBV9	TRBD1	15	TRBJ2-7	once	CASSDGTGETLEQYF	TGTGCCAGCAGCGACGGGACAGGGGAGACCCTCGAGCAGTACTTC
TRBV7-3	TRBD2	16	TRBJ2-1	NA	CASSLKVAGGYNEQFF	TGTGCCAGCAGCTTAAAGGTAGCGGGGGGTTACAATGAGCAGTTCTTC
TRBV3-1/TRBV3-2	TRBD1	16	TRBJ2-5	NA	CASSQLGQGTGETQYF	TGTGCCAGCAGCCAGTTGGGACAGGGGACGGGGGAGACCCAGTACTTC
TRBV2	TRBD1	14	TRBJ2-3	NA	CASRRTGVEDTQYF	TGTGCCAGCAGAAGGACAGGGGTCGAAGATACGCAGTATTTT
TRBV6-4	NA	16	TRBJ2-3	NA	CASSDTTGSDTDTQYF	TGTGCCAGCAGTGACACCACAGGGTCTGACACAGATACGCAGTATTTT
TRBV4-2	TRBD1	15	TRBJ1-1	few	CASSQEPRGTTEAFF	TGTGCCAGCAGCCAAGAACCCAGGGGGACCACTGAAGCTTTCTTT